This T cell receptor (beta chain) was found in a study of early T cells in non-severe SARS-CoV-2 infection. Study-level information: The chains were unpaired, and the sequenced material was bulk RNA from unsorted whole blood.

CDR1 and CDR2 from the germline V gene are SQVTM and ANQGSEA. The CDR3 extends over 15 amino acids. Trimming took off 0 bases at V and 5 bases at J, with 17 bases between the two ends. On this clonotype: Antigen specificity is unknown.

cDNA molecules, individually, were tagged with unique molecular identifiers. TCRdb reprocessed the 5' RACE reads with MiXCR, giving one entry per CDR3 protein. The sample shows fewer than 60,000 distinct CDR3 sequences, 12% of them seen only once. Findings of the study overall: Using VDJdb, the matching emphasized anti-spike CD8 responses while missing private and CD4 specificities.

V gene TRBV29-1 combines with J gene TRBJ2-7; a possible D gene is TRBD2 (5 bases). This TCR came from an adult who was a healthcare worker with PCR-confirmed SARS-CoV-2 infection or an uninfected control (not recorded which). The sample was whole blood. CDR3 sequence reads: CSVEESGGLGDEQYF. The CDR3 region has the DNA TGCAGCGTTGAAGAGTCGGGCGGCCTGGGAGACGAGCAGTACTTC.